Each of the 27 T cell receptor beta chains below was sequenced from the same sample in a study of T-cell reconstitution after alpha-beta-depleted transplantation in children. Unique molecular identifiers were incorporated when the TCRbeta library was constructed. Each CDR3 protein gets one entry after TCRdb re-called the PCR reads with MiXCR. The sample shows 780,000 or so distinct CDR3 sequences, under 20% of them seen only once. The source was PBMCs, mostly from graft donor cells, collected 360 days after TCRalphabeta/CD19-depleted stem cell transplant. The receptors come from a male patient younger than 18 who had a stem cell transplant for acute lymphoblastic leukemia, so the T cells may come from the graft donor.

The chain combines TRBV12-3 or TRBV12-4 with TRBJ2-2; 10 bases are a match to TRBD1. The CDR3 spans 15 residues. After removal of 6 bases from V and 7 bases from J, the junction contained 8 bases not matched to a gene. CDR3 DNA: TGTGCCAGCAGCTCAGACAGGGGGCAGAGCGGGGAGCTGTTTTTT. Residues: CASSSDRGQSGELFF.

Only a few counts were recorded for this clonotype. V usage is TRBV10-2 and J usage is TRBJ2-7; 11 bases map to TRBD2. The CDR3 loop spans 16 amino acids. The junction had 9 bases not matched to a gene; V was cut back by 3 bases and J by 5 bases. CDR1 and CDR2 from the germline V gene are WSHSY and SAAADI. Here the CDR3 reads CASSDPFPGLADEQYF. The DNA for the CDR3 is TGCGCCAGCAGTGACCCCTTTCCGGGACTAGCGGACGAGCAGTACTTC.

This clonotype showed up just a few times. The V call is TRBV13, the J call TRBJ1-2; a possible D gene is TRBD1 (5 bases). Trimming cost V 3 bases and J 1 base, with 9 bases left between them. Per the germline V gene, CDR1 is PRHDT and CDR2 is FYEKMQ (reference sequence). The CDR3 runs to 14 residues. This chain's CDR3 is CASSFGRVNYGYTF. Here the CDR3 DNA reads TGTGCCAGCAGCTTCGGCAGGGTTAACTATGGCTACACCTTC.

The sample holds many counts of this clonotype. The chain links TRBV3-1 to TRBJ2-7; 8 bases map to TRBD2. Per germline, CDR1 LGHDT and CDR2 YNNKEL (reference sequence). The CDR3 runs 13 residues. Trimming took 7 bases from V and 5 from J; bases not matched to a gene: 7. DNA of the CDR3: TGTGCCAGCATAAGTCGGGGGGGCCACGAGCAGTACTTC. This codes for CASISRGGHEQYF.

This clonotype was observed at least ten times. This sequence joins TRBV7-9 and TRBJ1-1; D is unresolved. The CDR3 spans 13 residues. The V gene lost 3 bases and the J gene lost 2 bases, with 7 bases spanning the gap. Germline V gives CDR1 SEHNR, CDR2 FQNEAQ (reference sequence). For the CDR3, the DNA is TGTGCCAGCAGCTTGGATAGCAACACTGAAGCTTTCTTT. It translates to CASSLDSNTEAFF.

The rearrangement uses TRBV5-1 and TRBJ2-1; the D gene is possibly TRBD2 (7 bases). Germline V gives CDR1 SGHRS, CDR2 YFSETQ. CDR3 length: 17 amino acids. Trimming removed 3 bases from V and 2 bases from J, with 18 bases in between. CDR3 in amino acids: CASSSMRGGSTYNEQFF. Here the CDR3 DNA reads TGCGCCAGCAGCTCCATGAGGGGGGGGAGTACCTACAATGAGCAGTTCTTC.

The V call is TRBV7-8, the J call TRBJ2-7; TRBD2 agrees at 7 bases. Looked up from germline, CDR1 is SGHVS and CDR2 is FQNEAQ. V was pared by 1 base and J by 5 bases, with 8 bases of the junction left unmatched. There are 15 residues in the CDR3. The DNA of the CDR3 is TGTGCCAGCAGCTTAGGACTAGCCGCAGGGAACGAGCAGTACTTC. It specifies CASSLGLAAGNEQYF.

This clonotype was recorded at least ten times. The V and J genes are TRBV29-1 and TRBJ2-5; D gene unclear. The CDR3 has 13 residues. Germline lookup yields CDR1 SQVTM and CDR2 ANQGSEA. V lost 8 bases and J 5 bases, leaving 18 bases between the germline ends. CDR3 amino acids: CSTFTESVETQYF. The CDR3 coding sequence is TGCAGCACCTTTACGGAATCGGTGGAGACCCAGTACTTC. The variable domain in full, completed from reference TRBV29-1 and TRBJ2-5, reads SAVISQKPSRDICQRGTSLTIQCQVDSQVTMMFWYRQQPGQSLTLIATANQGSEATYESGFVIDKFPISRPNLTFSTLTVSNMSPEDSSIYLCSTFTESVETQYFGPGTRLLVL.

This clonotype was counted at least ten times. The rearrangement joins TRBV9 to TRBJ2-1; 8 bases align to TRBD2. Germline assignment: CDR1 SGDLS and CDR2 YYNGEE. Germline trimming cut 4 bases from V and 0 bases from J; bases unmatched to any gene: 6. This CDR3 is built from 16 residues. The CDR3 reads CASSPPRGDSYNEQFF. For the CDR3, the DNA is TGTGCCAGCAGCCCCCCGCGGGGGGACTCCTACAATGAGCAGTTCTTC.

This clonotype occurred a few times. The J gene is TRBJ2-7, the V gene TRBV5-6; 7 bases are shared with TRBD2. Germline CDR1 reads SGHDT; CDR2 reads YYEEEE. This CDR3 comprises 13 residues. V gave up 5 bases and J gave up 5 bases; unmatched junction bases: 7. Here the CDR3 reads CASSGLGVDEQYF. The DNA for the CDR3 is TGTGCCAGCAGTGGACTAGGGGTCGACGAGCAGTACTTC. Combining the CDR3 with reference TRBV5-6 and TRBJ2-7 gives the whole variable domain DAGVTQSPTHLIKTRGQQVTLRCSPKSGHDTVSWYQQALGQGPQFIFQYYEEEERQRGNFPDRFSGHQFPNYSSELNVNALLLGDSALYLCASSGLGVDEQYFGPGTRLTVT.

For this clonotype: The final CDR3 position lacks the conserved phenylalanine or tryptophan, pointing to a likely read error. It is unclear where the CDR3 begins or ends on the DNA, so no DNA is shown, and the CDR3 is as TCRdb lists it. This chain uses TRBV12-3 or TRBV12-4 with TRBJ2-1; TRBD2, as called in the table, went unchecked against the DNA. Counting both end residues, the CDR3 totals 15 amino acids. The CDR3 sequence: CASLEGHPTSGSLFI.

This clonotype has at least ten counts. The V and J genes are TRBV7-7 and TRBJ2-2; D perhaps matches TRBD1 (6 bases). This CDR3 is 19 amino acids long. V was cut by 7 bases and J by 3 bases, with 27 bases left in between. Germline loops: CDR1 SSHAT, CDR2 FNYEAQ (reference sequence). In nucleotides, the CDR3 is TGTGCCAGCACCCAATCTTTCAGGGGCCGCGGTCAAGACACCGGGGAGCTGTTTTTT. It translates to CASTQSFRGRGQDTGELFF.

CDR3 bases: TGTGCCAGCAGCAGAGGGACAGCTCAGAATTCACCCCTCCACTTT. Protein sequence: CASSRGTAQNSPLHF. This sequence joins TRBV4-2 and TRBJ1-6, with 7 bases aligning to TRBD1. V was pared by 5 bases and J by 7 bases, with 8 bases of the junction left unmatched. The CDR3 is 15 amino acids. The germline V gene encodes CDR1 LGHNA and CDR2 YNFKEQ.

The V call is TRBV20-1, the J call TRBJ1-5; 8 bases map to TRBD1. The length of the CDR3 is 14 residues. Germline lookup yields CDR1 DFQATT and CDR2 SNEGSKA (reference sequence). Germline trimming cut 2 bases from V and 2 bases from J; bases unmatched to any gene: 2. The CDR3 DNA sequence: TGCAGTGCTAGAATGACAGGGGGCAATCAGCCCCAGCATTTT. Its protein is CSARMTGGNQPQHF.

The V call is TRBV27, the J call TRBJ2-5, with D perhaps TRBD2 (5 bases). The CDR3 is 13 residues long. The V and J ends lost 2 bases and 5 bases respectively, with 9 bases between them. In germline, CDR1 is MNHEY, CDR2 SMNVEV (reference sequence). DNA of the CDR3: TGTGCCAGCAGTTTAAGGCAGCGGGAGACCCAGTACTTC. Its translation is CASSLRQRETQYF.

Ten or more counts support this clonotype. The rearrangement uses TRBV24-1 and TRBJ2-1, with 9 bases fitting TRBD2. This CDR3 is 14 amino acids long. Germline V gene sequence: CDR1 KGHDR, CDR2 SFDVKD. With V trimmed by 3 bases and J by 7 bases, 3 bases remained unmatched. DNA for the CDR3: TGTGCCACCAGTGATGGCGGGAGGGGGAATGAGCAGTTCTTC. It is translated as CATSDGGRGNEQFF.

This clonotype was picked up a small number of times. The chain combines TRBV27 with TRBJ2-1; 7 bases align to TRBD1. Germline lookup yields CDR1 MNHEY and CDR2 SMNVEV (reference sequence). Trimming removed 7 bases from V and 6 bases from J; junction bases left unmatched: 9. There are 14 residues in the CDR3. The CDR3 region has the DNA TGTGCCAGCAAGGCTCAGGGGGTATCCAATGAGCAGTTCTTC. Its protein is CASKAQGVSNEQFF.

This clonotype was seen at least ten times. This sequence joins TRBV12-3 or TRBV12-4 and TRBJ1-1; TRBD1 is a possible D gene (5 bases). The CDR3 sequence is 14 residues long. With 6 bases removed from V and 0 bases from J, the gap between germline ends came to 11 bases. The DNA of the CDR3 is TGTGCCAGCAGGCCGACAGCCTTGAACACTGAAGCTTTCTTT. It is translated as CASRPTALNTEAFF.

This sequence joins TRBV20-1 and TRBJ2-7, with 7 bases identical to TRBD1. Germline trimming cut 5 bases from V and 1 base from J; bases unmatched to any gene: 5. The CDR3 is 13 amino acids. CDR1 and CDR2 (germline): DFQATT, SNEGSKA (reference sequence). The CDR3 nucleotides are TGCAGTGCTTACCCGGGACAGTCCTACGAGCAGTACTTC. Translated: CSAYPGQSYEQYF.

The chain has TRBV7-6 and TRBJ2-7, with TRBD2 identical over 7 bases. CDR3 size: 14 residues. CDR1 and CDR2 (germline): SGHVS, FNYEAQ. V gave up 6 bases and J gave up 7 bases; unmatched junction bases: 12. The CDR3 coding sequence is TGTGCCAGCAGTCAGCATCTAGCGGCGGGTGAGCAGTACTTC. It yields the protein CASSQHLAAGEQYF.

The chain combines TRBV20-1 with TRBJ1-2; 9 positions agree with TRBD1. The ends lost 1 base at V and 5 bases at J; junction bases unmatched: 5. The CDR3 is made up of 14 amino acids. CDR1 and CDR2 (germline): DFQATT, SNEGSKA (reference sequence). The CDR3 sequence: CSARGDREIYGYTF. The CDR3 nucleotides are TGCAGTGCTAGAGGGGACAGGGAAATATATGGCTACACCTTC.

This clonotype was seen a few times. V gene TRBV18 combines with J gene TRBJ2-7, with D possibly TRBD1 on 5 matching bases. CDR1 is KGHSH, CDR2 LQKENI, per germline. The V gene lost 2 bases and the J gene lost 0 bases, with 8 bases spanning the gap. CDR3 length: 14 amino acids. The CDR3 reads CASSPGADSYEQYF. In DNA form, the CDR3 reads TGTGCCAGCTCACCAGGGGCGGACTCCTACGAGCAGTACTTC.

This clonotype has ten or more counts. In DNA, the CDR3 is TGCAGTGCCCTCTACAATGAGCAGTTCTTC. It codes for CSALYNEQFF. The V gene is TRBV20-1, the J gene TRBJ2-1; no clear D. V gave up 6 bases and J gave up 3 bases, with 3 bases separating them. The CDR3 covers 10 residues. CDR1 and CDR2 from the germline V gene are DFQATT and SNEGSKA (reference sequence).

This clonotype was seen a few times. The chain recombines TRBV3-1 with TRBJ2-1, with 8 bases fitting TRBD2. The CDR3 extends over 16 amino acids. With V trimmed by 2 bases and J by 8 bases, 11 bases remained unmatched. Germline V lookup: CDR1 LGHDT, CDR2 YNNKEL (reference sequence). The CDR3 loop reads CASSQRGSGSPHEQFF. DNA of the CDR3: TGTGCCAGCAGCCAAAGGGGGAGCGGGAGCCCACATGAGCAGTTCTTC.

This clonotype was seen only a few times. The CDR3 loop reads CASSFAGFKLFF. In DNA form, the CDR3 reads TGTGCCAGCAGTTTCGCAGGGTTTAAACTGTTTTTT. The rearrangement joins TRBV12-3 or TRBV12-4 to TRBJ1-4, with D possibly matching TRBD1 (5 bases). Trimming shortened V by 3 bases and J by 11 bases, and 10 bases separated the two germline ends. This CDR3 region has 12 residues.

This clonotype has at least ten counts. The chain links TRBV5-1 to TRBJ2-3; D is undetermined. Trimming removed 1 base at V and 1 base at J, with 7 bases between. The CDR3 has 14 amino acids. CDR1 and CDR2 (germline): SGHRS, YFSETQ. CDR3 loop: CASSLTQGTDTQYF. The CDR3 DNA reads as TGCGCCAGCAGCTTGACGCAGGGCACAGATACGCAGTATTTT.

The CDR3 spells CATSRVAGGPVGELFF. CDR3 DNA sequence: TGTGCCACCAGCAGAGTAGCGGGAGGGCCTGTCGGGGAGCTGTTTTTT. The genes are TRBV15 and TRBJ2-2; 11 bases fit TRBD2. Trimming at V came to 1 base and at J to 7 bases, leaving 5 bases not matched to a gene. CDR3 length: 16 amino acids. Germline V CDR1 and CDR2: LNHNV, YYDKDF (reference sequence).